One and the same sample provided the 30 T cell receptor beta chains below, sequenced in a study of CD8+CD57+ T cells in acquired aplastic anemia (dated by TCRdb to the late 2010s). The sequencer was an Illumina HiSeq 2000. TCR beta VDJ combination and CDR3 sequence profiling used genomic DNA as the template. TCRdb handled the public reads itself, with Q25 trimming in fastp and clone calling in MiXCR, and kept productive beta chains. Identical CDR3 proteins give one entry, which carries the most common genes and DNA. This sample is represented by about 35,000 distinct CDR3 sequences; more than 75% of them were singletons. The biggest ten clones account for roughly 22% of the sample. Sequenced material: sorted CD4+, CD8+, or CD8+CD57+ T cells (not recorded which) from PBMCs. The receptors shown here come from a human donor in good health, serving as a control.

At least ten counts were recorded for this clonotype. The genes are TRBV5-6 and TRBJ2-2, with a weak D call TRBD2 (5 bases). Per germline, CDR1 SGHDT and CDR2 YYEEEE. Deletions cut 3 bases from V and 6 bases from J, with 15 bases between. The CDR3 totals 15 residues. In DNA form, the CDR3 reads TGTGCCAGCAGCTCACCGGGAAGCCGTTCCGGGGAGCTGTTTTTT. It specifies CASSSPGSRSGELFF.

This chain joins TRBV7-2 and TRBJ2-3, with D perhaps TRBD2 (6 bases). The V and J ends lost 4 bases and 5 bases respectively, with 10 bases between them. The CDR3 is 13 amino acids. Looked up from germline, CDR1 is SGHTA and CDR2 is FQGNSA. The CDR3 region has the DNA TGTGCCAGCAGCTGGCCGACTAGAGATACGCAGTATTTT. It is translated as CASSWPTRDTQYF.

This clonotype is deemed medium-sized (0.01 to 0.1%). V and J are TRBV19 and TRBJ1-2; no reliable D call. The germline V and J ends were trimmed by 7 bases and 0 bases, with 18 bases remaining between them. The CDR3 loop spans 16 amino acids. From germline, CDR1 is LNHDA and CDR2 SQIVND (reference sequence). The CDR3 is CASTQWEADPNYGYTF. In nucleotides, the CDR3 is TGTGCCAGTACCCAATGGGAGGCAGATCCTAACTATGGCTACACCTTC.

The V call is TRBV9, the J call TRBJ2-3, with 12 bases fitting TRBD2. CDR1 is SGDLS, CDR2 YYNGEE, per germline. The CDR3 is made up of 16 amino acids. Losses at the gene ends were 6 bases for V and 3 bases for J; bases not matched to a gene: 8. The CDR3 reads CASNLAGGPGTDTQYF. The CDR3 DNA sequence: TGTGCCAGCAATCTAGCGGGGGGGCCGGGGACAGATACGCAGTATTTT.

The chain has TRBV15 and TRBJ1-2; 7 nucleotides match TRBD1. J gave up 8 bases and V 5 bases, and 5 bases lay outside the gene matches. Germline V gene data show CDR1 as LNHNV and CDR2 as YYDKDF (reference sequence). CDR3 size: 12 residues. The CDR3 loop reads CATSGQQGGYTF. The DNA for the CDR3 is TGTGCCACCAGCGGACAACAGGGGGGCTACACCTTC.

In its sample, this clonotype was seen a few times. This chain joins TRBV14 and TRBJ2-3; D is tentatively TRBD1 or TRBD2 (6 bases each). There are 15 residues in the CDR3. Germline V gives CDR1 SGHDN, CDR2 FVKESK. Trimming stripped 2 bases from V and 2 bases from J, with 11 bases between. The CDR3, as DNA: TGTGCCAGCAGCCAAACAGGGACTGTCACAGATACGCAGTATTTT. Translated, it gives CASSQTGTVTDTQYF.

This clonotype appeared a single time. This chain connects TRBV7-2 to TRBJ1-1; D is unclear. V lost 6 bases, J lost 7 bases, and 15 bases lay in between. Germline loops: CDR1 SGHTA, CDR2 FQGNSA. There are 13 residues in the CDR3. As DNA, the CDR3 is TGTGCCAGCAGTGTGGGGATTAGGGTTGAAGCTTTCTTT. Translated, it gives CASSVGIRVEAFF.

The chain links TRBV2 to TRBJ2-3; D might be TRBD2 (6 bases). This CDR3 contains 14 residues. Germline assignment: CDR1 SNHLY and CDR2 FYNNEI. Trimming took off 7 bases at V and 3 bases at J, with 14 bases between the two ends. In nucleotides, the CDR3 is TGTGCCAGCATAGACGGGGGTGGTACAGATACGCAGTATTTT. Translation gives CASIDGGGTDTQYF.

This chain joins TRBV30 and TRBJ2-5, with D perhaps matching TRBD1 (6 bases). Germline loops: CDR1 GTSNPN, CDR2 SVGIG (reference sequence). V lost 2 bases, J lost 5 bases, and 9 bases lay in between. CDR3 length: 12 residues. The CDR3, as DNA: TGTGCCTGGAGTTCCCAGGGGGAGACCCAGTACTTC. Its protein product is CAWSSQGETQYF.

The chain joins TRBV20-1 to TRBJ2-7; possibly TRBD1 for D (5 bases). There are 13 residues in the CDR3. The V end lost 5 bases, the J end lost 3 bases, and 14 bases lay between the germline ends. The germline CDR1 and CDR2 sequences are DFQATT and SNEGSKA (reference sequence). CDR3 region: CSAGLQGGYEQYF. In nucleotides, the CDR3 is TGCAGTGCTGGATTGCAGGGCGGCTACGAGCAGTACTTC.

The chain joins TRBV20-1 to TRBJ2-7; 7 positions agree with TRBD2. The ends lost 6 bases at V and 9 bases at J; junction bases unmatched: 14. Germline V CDR1 and CDR2: DFQATT, SNEGSKA (reference sequence). The CDR3 runs 13 residues. The DNA of the CDR3 is TGCAGTGCCACCTTGGGGGAGGGGCGGAGGCAGTACTTC. This encodes CSATLGEGRRQYF.

The chain recombines TRBV5-1 with TRBJ2-6; D not certain. Trimming took off 6 bases at V and 0 bases at J, with 4 bases between the two ends. Germline V lookup: CDR1 SGHRS, CDR2 YFSETQ. The CDR3 is 13 amino acids. This CDR3 reads CASTASGANVLTF. CDR3 bases: TGCGCCAGCACCGCCTCTGGGGCCAACGTCCTGACTTTC.

This CDR3 is CSASYSYSNQPQHF. In DNA form, the CDR3 reads TGCAGTGCTAGTTACAGTTATAGCAATCAGCCCCAGCATTTT. This chain connects TRBV20-1 to TRBJ1-5; D not resolved. V gave up 3 bases and J gave up 0 bases, with 9 bases separating them. The germline CDR1 and CDR2 sequences are DFQATT and SNEGSKA (reference sequence). The CDR3 extends over 14 amino acids.

This clonotype appeared once. The chain uses TRBV24-1 and TRBJ1-2; tentative D call: TRBD1 (5 bases). The CDR3 runs 16 residues. Trimming shortened V by 12 bases and J by 7 bases, and 29 bases separated the two germline ends. Germline V gene data show CDR1 as KGHDR and CDR2 as SFDVKD. The chain's CDR3 is CAPKSQGGTEEVGYTF. CDR3 in DNA: TGTGCCCCCAAGAGTCAGGGAGGGACTGAGGAGGTTGGCTACACCTTC.

Regarding this clonotype: The DNA is left out, because the CDR3 cannot be placed on it with certainty; the CDR3 is given as TCRdb lists it. The rearrangement joins TRBV2 to TRBJ2-7; TRBD2 is the table's D call and was not checked against the DNA. The germline V gene encodes CDR1 SNHLY and CDR2 FYNNEI. The CDR3 is made up of 16 amino acids, end residues included. The CDR3 sequence is CACSARELAGGREQYF.

This clonotype was recorded once. This chain connects TRBV30 to TRBJ2-7, with TRBD1 as a possible D gene (5 bases). The germline gives CDR1 GTSNPN, CDR2 SVGIG (reference sequence). This CDR3 has 11 residues. Trimming stripped 5 bases from V and 3 bases from J, with 8 bases between. For the CDR3, the DNA is TGTGCCTGGGACAGATTCTACGAGCAGTACTTC. Its translation is CAWDRFYEQYF.

CDR3 sequence (DNA): TGCAGTGCTAGAGGACCTCGAAGCGATGAAGCTTTCTTT. This gives the protein CSARGPRSDEAFF. The chain combines TRBV20-1 with TRBJ1-1; D not certain. Trimming took off 1 base at V and 7 bases at J, with 13 bases between the two ends. CDR1 and CDR2 from the germline V gene are DFQATT and SNEGSKA (reference sequence). The CDR3 has 13 residues.

The table lists this clonotype with a count of one. The V and J genes are TRBV7-9 and TRBJ1-2, with a weak D call TRBD1 (5 bases). Germline loops: CDR1 SEHNR, CDR2 FQNEAQ (reference sequence). The V end lost 5 bases, the J end lost 0 bases, and 10 bases lay between the germline ends. The length of the CDR3 is 14 residues. The CDR3 here is CASSAGTSNYGYTF. CDR3 nucleotides: TGTGCCAGCAGCGCTGGGACGTCTAACTATGGCTACACCTTC.

The chain recombines TRBV19 with TRBJ2-2; perhaps TRBD2 as D (5 bases). Trimming shortened V by 10 bases and J by 3 bases, and 12 bases separated the two germline ends. Germline values: CDR1 LNHDA, CDR2 SQIVND (reference sequence). This CDR3 contains 13 residues. The CDR3 region has the DNA TGTGCCACTCGTGCGGGTGACACCGGGGAGCTGTTTTTT. Amino acids: CATRAGDTGELFF.

This chain links TRBV10-2 with TRBJ2-7, with 10 positions matching TRBD2. V lost 4 bases to trimming and J lost 3 bases; unmatched junction nucleotides: 12. Germline loops: CDR1 WSHSY, CDR2 SAAADI. The CDR3 totals 17 residues. The CDR3 bases are TGCGCCAGCAGTGGAGTAAACCTAGCGGGAGACCACTACGAGCAGTACTTC. Translation: CASSGVNLAGDHYEQYF.

The chain joins TRBV15 to TRBJ2-7; perhaps D is TRBD1 or TRBD2 (5 bases each). CDR3 length equals 17 residues. V shed 2 bases and J shed 0 bases, with 17 bases lying between them. Germline assignment: CDR1 LNHNV and CDR2 YYDKDF (reference sequence). The CDR3, as DNA: TGTGCCACCAGCAGACTCGGGACCGAAAGGAGCTCCTACGAGCAGTACTTC. Encoded protein: CATSRLGTERSSYEQYF.

A single count supports this clonotype. The chain recombines TRBV10-2 with TRBJ1-2; possibly TRBD1 for D (5 bases). Looked up from germline, CDR1 is WSHSY and CDR2 is SAAADI. The CDR3 extends over 13 amino acids. V was clipped by 6 bases and J by 5 bases, with 13 bases between them. The CDR3 DNA is TGCGCCAGCAGCGGGACCGCAGGATATGGCTACACCTTC. Its protein product is CASSGTAGYGYTF.

This chain uses TRBV5-1 with TRBJ2-2, with unresolved D. The V and J ends lost 1 base and 1 base respectively, with 5 bases between them. Germline loops: CDR1 SGHRS, CDR2 YFSETQ. There are 14 residues in the CDR3. The CDR3 loop is CASSLSENTGELFF. DNA of the CDR3: TGCGCCAGCAGCTTGTCGGAGAACACCGGGGAGCTGTTTTTT.

This clonotype was seen only a few times. V and J are TRBV29-1 and TRBJ1-2; D gene uncertain. Trimming removed 1 base at V and 3 bases at J, with 6 bases between. Germline CDR1 is SQVTM and CDR2 is ANQGSEA. The CDR3 extends over 12 amino acids. The CDR3 bases are TGCAGCGTTGAAGGGGCCCACTATGGCTACACCTTC. It is translated as CSVEGAHYGYTF.

The V and J genes are TRBV5-1 and TRBJ2-7; tentatively, D is TRBD2 (6 bases). This CDR3 contains 17 residues. Germline V gene lookup returns CDR1 SGHRS and CDR2 YFSETQ. V was cut by 1 base and J by 5 bases, with 22 bases left in between. The CDR3, as DNA: TGCGCCAGCAGCTTGCGGTCCACACTGGAGGGTACCCACGAGCAGTACTTC. Amino acid sequence: CASSLRSTLEGTHEQYF. The whole variable domain, remainder taken from reference TRBV5-1 and TRBJ2-7, is KAGVTQTPRYLIKTRGQQVTLSCSPISGHRSVSWYQQTPGQGLQFLFEYFSETQRNKGNFPGRFSGRQFSNSRSEMNVSTLELGDSALYLCASSLRSTLEGTHEQYFGPGTRLTVT.

The CDR3 spells CATSDSGSYGYTF. In DNA, the CDR3 is TGTGCCACCAGTGACAGCGGATCATATGGCTACACCTTC. The chain employs TRBV24-1 and TRBJ1-2, with D uncertain. The V and J ends lost 4 bases and 5 bases respectively, with 10 bases between them. The CDR3 consists of 13 residues. Per germline, CDR1 KGHDR and CDR2 SFDVKD.

In its sample, this clonotype was seen once. The chain carries TRBV9 and TRBJ2-5, with TRBD2 matching over 14 bases. Germline CDR1 reads SGDLS; CDR2 reads YYNGEE. This CDR3 has 16 amino acids. Losses at the gene ends were 3 bases for V and 3 bases for J; bases not matched to a gene: 4. The CDR3 region is CASSGGLAGAEETQYF. CDR3 sequence (DNA): TGTGCCAGCAGCGGGGGACTAGCGGGAGCGGAAGAGACCCAGTACTTC.

CDR3 nucleotide sequence: TGTGCCAGCCTAAGTATGACCGGGTGGCTTACTGAAGCTTTCTTT. It is translated as CASLSMTGWLTEAFF. The V gene is TRBV19, the J gene TRBJ1-1, with D unclear. This CDR3 has 15 amino acids. Germline-derived CDR1 and CDR2 are LNHDA and SQIVND (reference sequence). The V gene lost 9 bases and the J gene lost 5 bases, with 22 bases spanning the gap. Using reference TRBV19 and TRBJ1-1 for the parts outside the CDR3, the full variable domain is DGGITQSPKYLFRKEGQNVTLSCEQNLNHDAMYWYRQDPGQGLRLIYYSQIVNDFQKGDIAEGYSVSREKKESFPLTVTSAQKNPTAFYLCASLSMTGWLTEAFFGQGTRLTVV.

The rearrangement joins TRBV29-1 to TRBJ1-6; no clear D gene. Trimming shortened V by 6 bases and J by 10 bases, and 13 bases separated the two germline ends. The germline CDR1 and CDR2 sequences are SQVTM and ANQGSEA. This CDR3 is built from 12 residues. The CDR3 loop reads CSVGRERSPLHF. CDR3 nucleotides: TGCAGCGTGGGGAGGGAGCGCTCACCCCTCCACTTT.

The rearrangement links TRBV20-1 to TRBJ2-3; 10 bases are a match to TRBD2. The CDR3 runs to 16 residues. The germline V gene has CDR1 DFQATT and CDR2 SNEGSKA (reference sequence). V lost 3 bases and J lost 0; bases outside the gene matches: 6. The CDR3 reads CSASWLAGDSTDTQYF. CDR3 nucleotides: TGCAGTGCTAGTTGGCTAGCGGGGGATAGCACAGATACGCAGTATTTT.